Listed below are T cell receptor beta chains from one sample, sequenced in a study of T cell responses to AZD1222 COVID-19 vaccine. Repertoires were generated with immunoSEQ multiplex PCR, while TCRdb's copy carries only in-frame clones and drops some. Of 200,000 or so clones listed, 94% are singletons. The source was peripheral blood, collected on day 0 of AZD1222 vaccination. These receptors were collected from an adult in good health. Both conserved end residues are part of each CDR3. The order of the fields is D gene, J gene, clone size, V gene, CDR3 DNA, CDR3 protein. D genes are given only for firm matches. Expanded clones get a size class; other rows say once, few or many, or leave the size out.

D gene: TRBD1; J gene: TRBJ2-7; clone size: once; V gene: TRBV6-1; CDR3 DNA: TGTGCCAGCAGTGAGACAGGGGGCGGATACGAGCAGTACTTC; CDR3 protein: CASSETGGGYEQYF
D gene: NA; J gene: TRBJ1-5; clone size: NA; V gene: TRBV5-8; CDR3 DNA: TGTGCCAGCAGCCTGGAAAGAATGACAGATAGCAATCAGCCCCAGCATTTT; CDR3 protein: CASSLERMTDSNQPQHF
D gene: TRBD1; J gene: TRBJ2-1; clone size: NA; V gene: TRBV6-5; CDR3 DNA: TGTGCCAGCAGGGTCAGGGGGCATAATGAGCAGTTCTTC; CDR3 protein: CASRVRGHNEQFF
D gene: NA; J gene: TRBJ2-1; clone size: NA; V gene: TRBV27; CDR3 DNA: TGTGCCAGCAGCGCGGGGGCAGTTCCATTATACAATGAGCAGTTCTTC; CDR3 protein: CASSAGAVPLYNEQFF
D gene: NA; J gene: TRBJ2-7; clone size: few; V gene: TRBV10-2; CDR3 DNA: TGCGCCAGCACGGTCTCCGCGGCGTACGAGCAGTACTTC; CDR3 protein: CASTVSAAYEQYF
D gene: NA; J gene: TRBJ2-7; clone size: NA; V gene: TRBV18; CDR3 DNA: TGTGCCAGCTCAATCAGTCACGAGCAGTACTTC; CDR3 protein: CASSISHEQYF
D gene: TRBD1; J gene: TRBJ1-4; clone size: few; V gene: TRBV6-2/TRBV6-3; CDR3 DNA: TGTGCCAGCAGTCGACCATCCGGGACAGGAGGTGAAAAACTGTTTTTT; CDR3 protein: CASSRPSGTGGEKLFF
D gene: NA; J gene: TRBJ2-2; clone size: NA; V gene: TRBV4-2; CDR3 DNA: TGTGCCAGCAGCCAAGACGGGGGTATCGGGGAGCTGTTTTTT; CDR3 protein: CASSQDGGIGELFF
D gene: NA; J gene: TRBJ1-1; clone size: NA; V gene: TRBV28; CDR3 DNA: TGTGCCAGCACCTCCCGACCCCACACTGAAGCTTTCTTT; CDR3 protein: CASTSRPHTEAFF
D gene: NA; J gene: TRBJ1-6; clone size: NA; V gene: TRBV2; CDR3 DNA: TGTGCCAGCAGGGGGACAACCTATAATTCACCCCTCCACTTT; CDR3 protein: CASRGTTYNSPLHF
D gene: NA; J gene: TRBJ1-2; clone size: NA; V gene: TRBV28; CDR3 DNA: TGTGCCAGCAGGGGTGCCGGGACATTTTGGATTACCTTC; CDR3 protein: CASRGAGTFWITF
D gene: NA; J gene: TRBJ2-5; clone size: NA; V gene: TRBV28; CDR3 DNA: TGTGCCAGCAGACCCCCCGGGGGGCACGAGACCCAGTACTTC; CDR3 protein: CASRPPGGHETQYF
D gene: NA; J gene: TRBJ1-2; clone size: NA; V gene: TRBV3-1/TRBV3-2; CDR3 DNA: TGTGCCAGCAGCCAAGATCTATCGACATTTGGCTACACCTTC; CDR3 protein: CASSQDLSTFGYTF
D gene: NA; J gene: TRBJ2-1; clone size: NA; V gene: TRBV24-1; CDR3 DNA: TGTGCCACCAGTGGGATGGACCCCACAAATGAGCAGTTCTTC; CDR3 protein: CATSGMDPTNEQFF
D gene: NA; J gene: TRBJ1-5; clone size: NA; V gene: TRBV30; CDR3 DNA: TGTGCCTGGAGTGGGGGCGCAGGTCAGCCCCAGCATTTT; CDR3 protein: CAWSGGAGQPQHF
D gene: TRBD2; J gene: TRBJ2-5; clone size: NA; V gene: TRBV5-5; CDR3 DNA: TGTGCCAGCAGCTTGGAAGGGCGGGGGGAGACCCAGTACTTC; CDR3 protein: CASSLEGRGETQYF
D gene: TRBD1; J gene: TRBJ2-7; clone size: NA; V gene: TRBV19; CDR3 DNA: TGTGCCAGTAGCGCAAGGGGGACAGGGATCTACGAGCAGTACTTC; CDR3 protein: CASSARGTGIYEQYF
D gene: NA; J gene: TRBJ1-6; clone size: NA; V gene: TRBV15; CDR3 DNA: TGTGCCACCAGCAGAGCCCCGAGAAATTCACCCCTCCACTTT; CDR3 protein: CATSRAPRNSPLHF
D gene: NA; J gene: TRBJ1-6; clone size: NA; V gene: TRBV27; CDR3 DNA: TGTGCCAGCAGTTTCAGCAATAATTCACCCCTCCACTTT; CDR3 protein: CASSFSNNSPLHF
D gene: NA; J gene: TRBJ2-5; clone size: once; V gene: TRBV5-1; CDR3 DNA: TGCGCCAGCAGCCCCGGACGGGAGAGCGAGACCCAGTACTTC; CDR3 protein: CASSPGRESETQYF
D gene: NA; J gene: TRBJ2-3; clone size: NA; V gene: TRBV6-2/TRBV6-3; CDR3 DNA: TGTGCCAGCAGTCCCAGACGAGAGTTCGCAGATACGCAGTATTTT; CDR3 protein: CASSPRREFADTQYF
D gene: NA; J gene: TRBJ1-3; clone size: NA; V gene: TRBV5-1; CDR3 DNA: TGCGCCAGCAGCCTCAGCCATGGCTCTGGAAACACCATATATTTT; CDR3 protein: CASSLSHGSGNTIYF
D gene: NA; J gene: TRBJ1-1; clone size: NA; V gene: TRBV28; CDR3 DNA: TGTGCCAGCAGTCCACCCGGTGGGACTGAAGCTTTCTTT; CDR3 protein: CASSPPGGTEAFF
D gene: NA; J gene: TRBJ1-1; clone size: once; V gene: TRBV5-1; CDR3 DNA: TGCGCCAGCAGCTTGCTCGGGGCCGAGAACACTGAAGCTTTCTTT; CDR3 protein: CASSLLGAENTEAFF
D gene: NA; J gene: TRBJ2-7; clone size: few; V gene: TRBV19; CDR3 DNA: TGTGCCAGTAGTATGCGAGGGGGGGACGAGCAGTACTTC; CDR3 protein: CASSMRGGDEQYF
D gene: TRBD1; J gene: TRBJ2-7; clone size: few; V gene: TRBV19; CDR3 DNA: TGTGCCAGTAGTATAGGGGACAGCCAGACCTACGAGCAGTACTTC; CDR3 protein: CASSIGDSQTYEQYF
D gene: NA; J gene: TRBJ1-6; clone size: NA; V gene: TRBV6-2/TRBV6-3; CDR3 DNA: TGTGCCAGCAGTTACCCCTCACCCCTCCACTTT; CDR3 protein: CASSYPSPLHF
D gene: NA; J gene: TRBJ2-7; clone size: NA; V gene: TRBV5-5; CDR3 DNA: TGTGCCAGCAGCTTATGGCAGGCGAAGGACGAGCAGTACTTC; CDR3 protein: CASSLWQAKDEQYF
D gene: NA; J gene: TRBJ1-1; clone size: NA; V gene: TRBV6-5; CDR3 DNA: TGTGCCAGCAGGCCAGGATGGGGCACTGAAGCTTTCTTT; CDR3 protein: CASRPGWGTEAFF
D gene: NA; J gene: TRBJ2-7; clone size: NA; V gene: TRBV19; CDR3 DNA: TGTGCCAGTAGTATACAGGGAGGTCGCTACGAGCAGTACTTC; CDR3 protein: CASSIQGGRYEQYF
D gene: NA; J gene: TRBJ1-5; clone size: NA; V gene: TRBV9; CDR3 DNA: TGTGCCAGCAGCGTAGATGGGACAAATCAGCCCCAGCATTTT; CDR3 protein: CASSVDGTNQPQHF
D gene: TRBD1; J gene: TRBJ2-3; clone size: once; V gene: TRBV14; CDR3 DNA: TGTGCCAGCAGCCAAGAGCTACAGGGGTTCGGTACGCAGTATTTT; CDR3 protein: CASSQELQGFGTQYF
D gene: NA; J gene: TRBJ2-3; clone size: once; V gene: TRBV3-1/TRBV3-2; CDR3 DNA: TGTGCCAGCAGCATTACGGGAAGGGCAGATACGCAGTATTTT; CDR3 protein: CASSITGRADTQYF
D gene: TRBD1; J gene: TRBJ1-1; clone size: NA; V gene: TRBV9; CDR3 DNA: TGTGCCAGCAGCCCCGACAGGGGCTGGGGCACTGAAGCTTTCTTT; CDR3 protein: CASSPDRGWGTEAFF
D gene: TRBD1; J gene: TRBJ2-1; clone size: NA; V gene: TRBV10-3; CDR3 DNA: TGTGCCATCAGTACCCGGGACAGGGAGAATGAGCAGTTCTTC; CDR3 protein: CAISTRDRENEQFF
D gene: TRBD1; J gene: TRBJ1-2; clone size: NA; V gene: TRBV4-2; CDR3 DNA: TGTGCCAGCAGCCAAGGCCTACAGGGGATTAACTATGGCTACACCTTC; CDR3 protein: CASSQGLQGINYGYTF
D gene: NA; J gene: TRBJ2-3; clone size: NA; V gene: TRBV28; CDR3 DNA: TGTGCCAGCAGTTCTGGTCCGCGGGAATTTATAGATACGCAGTATTTT; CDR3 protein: CASSSGPREFIDTQYF
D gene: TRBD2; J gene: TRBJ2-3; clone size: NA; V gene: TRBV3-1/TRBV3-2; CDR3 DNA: TGTGCCAGCAGCCAGGGCGGGAGCGTCACAGATACGCAGTATTTT; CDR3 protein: CASSQGGSVTDTQYF
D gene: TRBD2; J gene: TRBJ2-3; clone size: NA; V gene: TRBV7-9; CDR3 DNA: TGTGCCAGCATGAGCGGGAGGGTTACAGATACGCAGTATTTT; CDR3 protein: CASMSGRVTDTQYF
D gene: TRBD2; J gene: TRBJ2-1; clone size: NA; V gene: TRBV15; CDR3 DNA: TGTGCCACCGCCCTAGCGGGAGCTTACAATGAGCAGTTCTTC; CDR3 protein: CATALAGAYNEQFF
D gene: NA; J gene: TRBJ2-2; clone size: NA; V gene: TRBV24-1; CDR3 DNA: TGTGCCACCAGTGACCGAACTAGAAGCTCCGGGGAGCTGTTTTTT; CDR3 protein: CATSDRTRSSGELFF
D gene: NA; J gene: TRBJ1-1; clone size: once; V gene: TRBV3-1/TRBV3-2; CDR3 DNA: TGTGCCAGCAGCCAAGCGGGGGACACTGAAGCTTTCTTT; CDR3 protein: CASSQAGDTEAFF
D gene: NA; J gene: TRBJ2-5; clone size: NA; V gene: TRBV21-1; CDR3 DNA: TGTGCCAGCACCCGACAGGGAATGGGGTTGTGCGAGACCCAGTACTTC; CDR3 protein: CASTRQGMGLCETQYF
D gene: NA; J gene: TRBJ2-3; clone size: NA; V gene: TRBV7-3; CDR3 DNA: TGTGCCAGCAGCCCGGGAAGACATAGCACAGATACGCAGTATTTT; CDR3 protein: CASSPGRHSTDTQYF
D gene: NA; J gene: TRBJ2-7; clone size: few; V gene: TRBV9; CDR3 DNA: TGTGCCAGCAGCGTACACGGGAGCTCCTACGAGCAGTACTTC; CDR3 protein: CASSVHGSSYEQYF
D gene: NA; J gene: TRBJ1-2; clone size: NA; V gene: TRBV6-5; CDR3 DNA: TGTGCCAGCAGTTCGCGAGCCACAGGAAGGGACTATGGCTACACCTTC; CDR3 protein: CASSSRATGRDYGYTF
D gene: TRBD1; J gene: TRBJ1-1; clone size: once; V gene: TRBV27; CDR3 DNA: TGTGCCAGCAGTTCACAGGGGGTTCGGAACACTGAAGCTTTCTTT; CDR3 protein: CASSSQGVRNTEAFF
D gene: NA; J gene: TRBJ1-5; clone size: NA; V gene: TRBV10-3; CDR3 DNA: TGTGCCATCAGTGATGGGGGGGGACCCAATCAGCCCCAGCATTTT; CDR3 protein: CAISDGGGPNQPQHF
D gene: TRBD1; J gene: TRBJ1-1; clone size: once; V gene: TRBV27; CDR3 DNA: TGTGCCAGCGGCAACAGGGGTGGAGACACTGAAGCTTTCTTT; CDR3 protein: CASGNRGGDTEAFF
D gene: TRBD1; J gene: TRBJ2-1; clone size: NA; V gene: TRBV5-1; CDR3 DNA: TGCGCCAGCAGCTTGGCAGGGGGCACCTACAATGAGCAGTTCTTC; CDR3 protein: CASSLAGGTYNEQFF